The rows below give T cell receptor beta chains drawn from one sample of a study of blood T cell repertoires in COVID-19. This table comes from immunoSEQ multiplex PCR, and its TCRdb copy is limited to in-frame clones, with some not included. The sample has about 50,000 clones, about 85% seen once. Sequenced input: PBMCs or T cells enriched from blood (not recorded which). Every receptor here comes from a woman aged 50 to 60 who had recovered from COVID-19. The CDR3 runs from the conserved cysteine through the conserved F or W. D genes are given only for firm matches. Clone size is given for some rows only: seen once, a few or many times, or a class if the clone is expanded.

V gene	J gene	D gene	clone size	CDR3 length	CDR3 protein	CDR3 DNA
TRBV6-5	TRBJ1-1	.	.	13	CATRQPPVTEAFF	TGTGCTACTAGGCAACCACCCGTGACTGAAGCTTTCTTT
TRBV7-9	TRBJ2-3	TRBD2	.	14	CASSRGTSVDTQYF	TGTGCCAGCAGCCGTGGGACTAGCGTGGATACGCAGTATTTT
TRBV5-4	TRBJ1-2	.	.	16	CASSLGGGRNDYGYTF	TGTGCCAGCAGCCTTGGCGGGGGAAGGAACGACTATGGCTACACCTTC
TRBV28	TRBJ1-4	.	.	14	CASSSTSGDEKLFF	TGTGCCAGCAGCTCGACATCCGGGGATGAAAAACTGTTTTTT
TRBV7-9	TRBJ1-5	TRBD1	.	13	CASSPGGDQPQHF	TGTGCCAGCAGCCCAGGGGGAGATCAGCCCCAGCATTTT
TRBV7-2	TRBJ1-2	TRBD1	.	16	CASSHYFSGGNYGYTF	TGTGCCAGCAGCCATTACTTTTCAGGGGGGAACTATGGCTACACCTTC
TRBV27	TRBJ1-2	TRBD1	.	22	CASRKRTIGPTGTGGDHYGYTF	TGTGCCAGCAGAAAAAGGACAATAGGTCCAACCGGGACAGGGGGCGATCACTATGGCTACACCTTC
TRBV28	TRBJ1-5	.	.	14	CASSLSPLNQPQHF	TGTGCCAGCAGTTTGTCCCCACTCAATCAGCCCCAGCATTTT
TRBV7-2	TRBJ2-5	TRBD2	.	15	CASSLGPGGEETQYF	TGTGCCAGCAGCTTAGGACCGGGGGGGGAAGAGACCCAGTACTTC
TRBV7-8	TRBJ2-2	.	.	18	CASSLAGFRQGWTGELFF	TGTGCCAGCAGCTTAGCGGGGTTCCGTCAGGGTTGGACCGGGGAGCTGTTTTTT
TRBV3-1/TRBV3-2	TRBJ1-1	TRBD1	.	15	CASSRRQGQNTEAFF	TGTGCCAGCAGCCGGAGACAGGGGCAGAACACTGAAGCTTTCTTT
TRBV6-2/TRBV6-3	TRBJ2-5	.	.	13	CASSYWELETQYF	TGTGCCAGCAGTTACTGGGAGTTGGAGACCCAGTACTTC
TRBV3-1/TRBV3-2	TRBJ1-2	.	.	14	CASSQRGRGEGYTF	TGTGCCAGCAGCCAAAGGGGTCGGGGGGAAGGCTACACCTTC
TRBV7-6	TRBJ2-5	TRBD2	.	16	CASSKQLAGAAETQYF	TGTGCCAGCAGTAAACAACTAGCGGGGGCCGCCGAGACCCAGTACTTC
TRBV5-4	TRBJ2-5	TRBD1	.	14	CASSSQGAGETQYF	TGTGCCAGCAGCTCACAGGGGGCTGGAGAGACCCAGTACTTC
TRBV7-9	TRBJ1-4	.	few	14	CASSLDGVYEKLFF	TGTGCCAGCAGCTTGGACGGGGTTTATGAAAAACTGTTTTTT
TRBV20-1	TRBJ1-1	.	.	11	CSASGTGEAFF	TGCAGTGCTAGTGGTACAGGGGAAGCTTTCTTT
TRBV6-2/TRBV6-3	TRBJ2-1	TRBD2	.	18	CASSFLAGDSVSYNEQFF	TGTGCCAGCAGTTTCCTAGCGGGAGATTCGGTCTCCTACAATGAGCAGTTCTTC
TRBV7-2	TRBJ2-7	TRBD1	.	14	CASSRGTGNYEQYF	TGTGCCAGCAGCAGGGGGACAGGAAACTACGAGCAGTACTTC
TRBV28	TRBJ1-5	.	.	15	CASSLRGIGNQPQHF	TGTGCCAGCAGTCTCAGGGGAATTGGGAATCAGCCCCAGCATTTT
TRBV10-3	TRBJ1-1	TRBD1	.	15	CAISESSGQVTEAFF	TGTGCCATCAGTGAGTCATCCGGACAGGTCACTGAAGCTTTCTTT
TRBV24-1	TRBJ2-2	TRBD1	.	15	CATSDRTGGGGELFF	TGTGCCACCAGTGACCGTACAGGGGGTGGCGGGGAGCTGTTTTTT
TRBV11-2	TRBJ1-6	.	.	14	CASSDATTNSPLHF	TGTGCCAGCAGCGACGCGACAACTAATTCACCCCTCCACTTT
TRBV7-2	TRBJ1-4	.	.	14	CASSPDGAGEKLFF	TGTGCCAGCAGCCCCGATGGGGCAGGTGAAAAACTGTTTTTT